Presented here are 23 T cell receptor beta chains from one specimen sequenced in a study of control samples from healthy donors and cancer patients. Clones were sequenced by immunoSEQ multiplex PCR, and TCRdb holds only the in-frame ones, with some missing. The sample yields tens of thousands of clones, roughly nine tenths seen once. Sequencing was done on a sample of blood. The receptor set was obtained from a woman aged 45-65 years in good health.

This chain connects TRBV9 to TRBJ1-2; a possible D gene is TRBD1 (6 bases). The CDR3 contains 16 residues. The V end was cut by 4 bases, the J end by 6 bases, with 22 bases between. Germline CDR1 is SGDLS and CDR2 is YYNGEE. The CDR3 DNA sequence: TGTGCCAGCAGCCCCACGGGGGGCGCGGGAAAGGATGGCTACACCTTC. Amino acid sequence: CASSPTGGAGKDGYTF. The full variable domain, completed using reference TRBV9 and TRBJ1-2, is DSGVTQTPKHLITATGQRVTLRCSPRSGDLSVYWYQQSLDQGLQFLIQYYNGEERAKGNILERFSAQQFPDLHSELNLSSLELGDSALYFCASSPTGGAGKDGYTFGSGTRLTVV.

This sequence joins TRBV7-2 and TRBJ2-5; D is unclear. The CDR3 runs 17 residues. The germline V and J ends were trimmed by 5 bases and 3 bases, with 22 bases remaining between them. CDR1 and CDR2 from the germline V gene are SGHTA and FQGNSA. DNA for the CDR3: TGTGCCAGCAGCCCAGTCTGGGCGTACCCCTGGAAAGAGACCCAGTACTTC. It yields the protein CASSPVWAYPWKETQYF.

The chain links TRBV4-1 to TRBJ1-2; D is perhaps TRBD1 (5 bases). The length of the CDR3 is 14 residues. CDR1 and CDR2 (germline): MGHRA, YSYEKL. Trimming removed 1 base at V and 8 bases at J, with 14 bases between. The CDR3, as DNA: TGCGCCAGCAGCCAAGTAGTGGGGGGTTGGGGCTACACCTTC. This translates into CASSQVVGGWGYTF.

The CDR3 DNA follows: TGCGCCAGCAGTAATACTACCGGGACAGGGCAGCAAGTCACCGGGGAGCTGTTTTTT. As protein: CASSNTTGTGQQVTGELFF. The rearrangement joins TRBV5-1 to TRBJ2-2; TRBD1 matches at 9 bases. The CDR3 is 19 amino acids. The V and J ends lost 5 bases and 4 bases, in that order; junction bases with no gene match: 18. Germline CDR1 reads SGHRS; CDR2 reads YFSETQ.

In its sample, this clone was seen a few times. The chain joins TRBV9 to TRBJ2-7; 8 nucleotides line up with TRBD1. The ends lost 4 bases at V and 3 bases at J; junction bases unmatched: 9. This CDR3 region has 15 residues. Germline V gives CDR1 SGDLS, CDR2 YYNGEE. CDR3 sequence: CASSPGGPKGYEQYF. CDR3 nucleotide sequence: TGTGCCAGCAGCCCAGGGGGCCCAAAAGGCTACGAGCAGTACTTC.

The chain has TRBV10-3 and TRBJ2-7, with D possibly matching TRBD2 (6 bases). Germline V gene lookup returns CDR1 ENHRY and CDR2 SYGVKD. With 11 bases removed from V and 4 bases from J, the gap between germline ends came to 21 bases. There are 14 residues in the CDR3. The CDR3 here is CASKAGGSPYEQYF. The DNA for the CDR3 is TGTGCCTCAAAAGCCGGGGGATCGCCTTACGAGCAGTACTTC.

This chain joins TRBV27 and TRBJ2-7, with 7 bases matching TRBD1. Germline lookup yields CDR1 MNHEY and CDR2 SMNVEV (reference sequence). J lost 0 bases, V lost 5 bases, and 10 bases had no gene match. This CDR3 is 16 amino acids long. The CDR3 loop reads CASSPDPRGLSYEQYF. The CDR3 nucleotides read TGTGCCAGCAGTCCAGATCCGAGGGGGCTCTCCTACGAGCAGTACTTC.

CDR3 loop: CAWSKGTSAIEQFF. The CDR3 DNA reads as TGTGCCTGGAGTAAAGGGACCTCGGCCATTGAGCAGTTCTTC. The chain employs TRBV30 and TRBJ2-1, with D perhaps assigned TRBD1 or TRBD2 (5 bases each). The CDR3 is 14 residues long. Trimming pared 2 bases from V and 9 bases from J, leaving 17 bases between. The germline gives CDR1 GTSNPN, CDR2 SVGIG (reference sequence).

This chain uses TRBV7-6 with TRBJ2-3; 7 positions match TRBD2. Germline loops: CDR1 SGHVS, CDR2 FNYEAQ. V gave up 1 base and J gave up 0 bases; unmatched junction bases: 4. The CDR3 is made up of 16 amino acids. CDR3 in DNA: TGTGCCAGCAGCTTAGTGGGGGAGGGGAGCACAGATACGCAGTATTTT. This sequence encodes CASSLVGEGSTDTQYF.

The chain carries TRBV24-1 and TRBJ2-7, with D possibly being TRBD2 (6 bases). Trimming left V 6 bases short and J 0 bases short, with 8 bases between. This CDR3 has 13 amino acids. Germline assignment: CDR1 KGHDR and CDR2 SFDVKD. CDR3 amino acids: CATSLASSYEQYF. DNA of the CDR3: TGTGCCACCAGTCTAGCGTCCTCCTACGAGCAGTACTTC.

The chain recombines TRBV30 with TRBJ1-2; no reliable D call. Germline V lookup: CDR1 GTSNPN, CDR2 SVGIG (reference sequence). V lost 4 bases and J 2 bases, leaving 5 bases between the germline ends. The length of the CDR3 is 11 residues. The CDR3 region is CAWNLNYGYTF. DNA for the CDR3: TGTGCCTGGAACTTAAACTATGGCTACACCTTC.

This clone was seen only once. The rearrangement links TRBV7-9 to TRBJ2-3; D possibly matches TRBD1 or TRBD2 (5 bases each). The CDR3 loop spans 13 amino acids. Between the trimmed V and J ends, which lost 1 base and 4 bases, there was a span of 6 bases. Germline V gene sequence: CDR1 SEHNR, CDR2 FQNEAQ (reference sequence). The CDR3 nucleotides are TGTGCCAGCAGCTTAGTGGGACCAGATACGCAGTATTTT. This gives the protein CASSLVGPDTQYF.

This clone has only one observation. The chain joins TRBV9 to TRBJ2-3; no definite D call. Germline CDR1 SGDLS, CDR2 YYNGEE. This CDR3 contains 12 residues. The V and J ends lost 2 bases and 3 bases respectively, with 4 bases between them. The chain's CDR3 is CASSVRTDTQYF. The CDR3 DNA is TGTGCCAGCAGCGTGAGGACAGATACGCAGTATTTT.

The chain carries TRBV9 and TRBJ2-2; no clear D gene. Deletions cut 0 bases from V and 0 bases from J, with 6 bases between. Looked up from germline, CDR1 is SGDLS and CDR2 is YYNGEE. The CDR3 is 15 residues long. This CDR3 reads CASSVDGPNTGELFF. The CDR3 DNA reads TGTGCCAGCAGCGTAGACGGACCGAACACCGGGGAGCTGTTTTTT.

The chain joins TRBV11-2 to TRBJ2-7; D gene ambiguous. Germline assignment: CDR1 SGHAT and CDR2 FQNNGV. V was cut by 0 bases and J by 7 bases, with 7 bases left in between. The CDR3 is 12 amino acids. Here the CDR3 reads CASSLEETEQYF. The CDR3, as DNA: TGTGCCAGCAGCTTAGAAGAGACAGAGCAGTACTTC.

This clone showed up just once. This rearrangement joins TRBV6-5 to TRBJ2-5, with no clear D. Looked up from germline, CDR1 is MNHEY and CDR2 is SVGAGI. The CDR3 contains 15 residues. V was pared by 0 bases and J by 3 bases, with 11 bases between. The chain's CDR3 is CASSYSTEIKETQYF. The CDR3 region has the DNA TGTGCCAGCAGTTACTCAACGGAGATTAAAGAGACCCAGTACTTC.

V is TRBV9 and J is TRBJ2-2; D is undetermined. Germline CDR1 reads SGDLS; CDR2 reads YYNGEE. V lost 3 bases to trimming and J lost 4 bases, with 7 bases between them. This CDR3 is 13 amino acids long. As DNA, the CDR3 is TGTGCCAGCAGCGCGTCGGGCACCGGGGAGCTGTTTTTT. Encoded protein: CASSASGTGELFF. Full variable domain (remainder filled in from reference TRBV9 and TRBJ2-2): DSGVTQTPKHLITATGQRVTLRCSPRSGDLSVYWYQQSLDQGLQFLIQYYNGEERAKGNILERFSAQQFPDLHSELNLSSLELGDSALYFCASSASGTGELFFGEGSRLTVL.

The chain links TRBV30 to TRBJ2-1; D remains unclear. Germline-derived CDR1 and CDR2 are GTSNPN and SVGIG (reference sequence). The CDR3 covers 14 residues. Trimming removed 0 bases from V and 9 bases from J, with 15 bases in between. The CDR3, as DNA: TGTGCCTGGAGTGTCTTACTGAGACATGGTGAGCAGTTCTTC. Its protein is CAWSVLLRHGEQFF.

V usage is TRBV7-8 and J usage is TRBJ1-2, with D hard to call. Trimming pared 3 bases from V and 5 bases from J, leaving 7 bases between. Per the germline V gene, CDR1 is SGHVS and CDR2 is FQNEAQ. This CDR3 has 12 amino acids. The CDR3 here is CASSFDTYGYTF. CDR3 DNA: TGTGCCAGCAGCTTCGACACTTATGGCTACACCTTC.

The chain links TRBV19 to TRBJ2-5; D is ambiguous. Deletions cut 5 bases from V and 2 bases from J, with 12 bases between. The length of the CDR3 is 14 residues. Germline CDR1 LNHDA, CDR2 SQIVND (reference sequence). CDR3 loop: CASSPSPAQETQYF. DNA of the CDR3: TGTGCCAGTAGTCCCTCCCCAGCGCAAGAGACCCAGTACTTC.

The DNA of the CDR3 is TGCGCCAGCAGCTCCCTTGGGGCTCTGACCGGGGAGCTGTTTTTT. This encodes CASSSLGALTGELFF. V and J are TRBV5-1 and TRBJ2-2, with D possibly matching TRBD1 (5 bases). The V end lost 3 bases, the J end lost 5 bases, and 14 bases lay between the germline ends. The germline CDR1 and CDR2 sequences are SGHRS and YFSETQ. There are 15 residues in the CDR3.

V is TRBV29-1 and J is TRBJ2-2, with unresolved D. Germline V gene lookup returns CDR1 SQVTM and CDR2 ANQGSEA. The CDR3 consists of 12 residues. V dropped 5 bases and J dropped 3 bases, with 7 bases sitting between them. The CDR3 loop is CSVTEYTGELFF. CDR3 nucleotides: TGCAGCGTTACGGAGTACACCGGGGAGCTGTTTTTT.

The chain uses TRBV19 and TRBJ1-4; 7 positions agree with TRBD1. The CDR3 is made up of 15 amino acids. V shed 4 bases and J 0 bases; nucleotides not matched to a gene: 2. CDR1 and CDR2 from the germline V gene are LNHDA and SQIVND (reference sequence). CDR3 sequence reads: CASSTGQATNEKLFF. CDR3 nucleotides: TGTGCCAGTAGTACCGGACAGGCAACTAATGAAAAACTGTTTTTT.